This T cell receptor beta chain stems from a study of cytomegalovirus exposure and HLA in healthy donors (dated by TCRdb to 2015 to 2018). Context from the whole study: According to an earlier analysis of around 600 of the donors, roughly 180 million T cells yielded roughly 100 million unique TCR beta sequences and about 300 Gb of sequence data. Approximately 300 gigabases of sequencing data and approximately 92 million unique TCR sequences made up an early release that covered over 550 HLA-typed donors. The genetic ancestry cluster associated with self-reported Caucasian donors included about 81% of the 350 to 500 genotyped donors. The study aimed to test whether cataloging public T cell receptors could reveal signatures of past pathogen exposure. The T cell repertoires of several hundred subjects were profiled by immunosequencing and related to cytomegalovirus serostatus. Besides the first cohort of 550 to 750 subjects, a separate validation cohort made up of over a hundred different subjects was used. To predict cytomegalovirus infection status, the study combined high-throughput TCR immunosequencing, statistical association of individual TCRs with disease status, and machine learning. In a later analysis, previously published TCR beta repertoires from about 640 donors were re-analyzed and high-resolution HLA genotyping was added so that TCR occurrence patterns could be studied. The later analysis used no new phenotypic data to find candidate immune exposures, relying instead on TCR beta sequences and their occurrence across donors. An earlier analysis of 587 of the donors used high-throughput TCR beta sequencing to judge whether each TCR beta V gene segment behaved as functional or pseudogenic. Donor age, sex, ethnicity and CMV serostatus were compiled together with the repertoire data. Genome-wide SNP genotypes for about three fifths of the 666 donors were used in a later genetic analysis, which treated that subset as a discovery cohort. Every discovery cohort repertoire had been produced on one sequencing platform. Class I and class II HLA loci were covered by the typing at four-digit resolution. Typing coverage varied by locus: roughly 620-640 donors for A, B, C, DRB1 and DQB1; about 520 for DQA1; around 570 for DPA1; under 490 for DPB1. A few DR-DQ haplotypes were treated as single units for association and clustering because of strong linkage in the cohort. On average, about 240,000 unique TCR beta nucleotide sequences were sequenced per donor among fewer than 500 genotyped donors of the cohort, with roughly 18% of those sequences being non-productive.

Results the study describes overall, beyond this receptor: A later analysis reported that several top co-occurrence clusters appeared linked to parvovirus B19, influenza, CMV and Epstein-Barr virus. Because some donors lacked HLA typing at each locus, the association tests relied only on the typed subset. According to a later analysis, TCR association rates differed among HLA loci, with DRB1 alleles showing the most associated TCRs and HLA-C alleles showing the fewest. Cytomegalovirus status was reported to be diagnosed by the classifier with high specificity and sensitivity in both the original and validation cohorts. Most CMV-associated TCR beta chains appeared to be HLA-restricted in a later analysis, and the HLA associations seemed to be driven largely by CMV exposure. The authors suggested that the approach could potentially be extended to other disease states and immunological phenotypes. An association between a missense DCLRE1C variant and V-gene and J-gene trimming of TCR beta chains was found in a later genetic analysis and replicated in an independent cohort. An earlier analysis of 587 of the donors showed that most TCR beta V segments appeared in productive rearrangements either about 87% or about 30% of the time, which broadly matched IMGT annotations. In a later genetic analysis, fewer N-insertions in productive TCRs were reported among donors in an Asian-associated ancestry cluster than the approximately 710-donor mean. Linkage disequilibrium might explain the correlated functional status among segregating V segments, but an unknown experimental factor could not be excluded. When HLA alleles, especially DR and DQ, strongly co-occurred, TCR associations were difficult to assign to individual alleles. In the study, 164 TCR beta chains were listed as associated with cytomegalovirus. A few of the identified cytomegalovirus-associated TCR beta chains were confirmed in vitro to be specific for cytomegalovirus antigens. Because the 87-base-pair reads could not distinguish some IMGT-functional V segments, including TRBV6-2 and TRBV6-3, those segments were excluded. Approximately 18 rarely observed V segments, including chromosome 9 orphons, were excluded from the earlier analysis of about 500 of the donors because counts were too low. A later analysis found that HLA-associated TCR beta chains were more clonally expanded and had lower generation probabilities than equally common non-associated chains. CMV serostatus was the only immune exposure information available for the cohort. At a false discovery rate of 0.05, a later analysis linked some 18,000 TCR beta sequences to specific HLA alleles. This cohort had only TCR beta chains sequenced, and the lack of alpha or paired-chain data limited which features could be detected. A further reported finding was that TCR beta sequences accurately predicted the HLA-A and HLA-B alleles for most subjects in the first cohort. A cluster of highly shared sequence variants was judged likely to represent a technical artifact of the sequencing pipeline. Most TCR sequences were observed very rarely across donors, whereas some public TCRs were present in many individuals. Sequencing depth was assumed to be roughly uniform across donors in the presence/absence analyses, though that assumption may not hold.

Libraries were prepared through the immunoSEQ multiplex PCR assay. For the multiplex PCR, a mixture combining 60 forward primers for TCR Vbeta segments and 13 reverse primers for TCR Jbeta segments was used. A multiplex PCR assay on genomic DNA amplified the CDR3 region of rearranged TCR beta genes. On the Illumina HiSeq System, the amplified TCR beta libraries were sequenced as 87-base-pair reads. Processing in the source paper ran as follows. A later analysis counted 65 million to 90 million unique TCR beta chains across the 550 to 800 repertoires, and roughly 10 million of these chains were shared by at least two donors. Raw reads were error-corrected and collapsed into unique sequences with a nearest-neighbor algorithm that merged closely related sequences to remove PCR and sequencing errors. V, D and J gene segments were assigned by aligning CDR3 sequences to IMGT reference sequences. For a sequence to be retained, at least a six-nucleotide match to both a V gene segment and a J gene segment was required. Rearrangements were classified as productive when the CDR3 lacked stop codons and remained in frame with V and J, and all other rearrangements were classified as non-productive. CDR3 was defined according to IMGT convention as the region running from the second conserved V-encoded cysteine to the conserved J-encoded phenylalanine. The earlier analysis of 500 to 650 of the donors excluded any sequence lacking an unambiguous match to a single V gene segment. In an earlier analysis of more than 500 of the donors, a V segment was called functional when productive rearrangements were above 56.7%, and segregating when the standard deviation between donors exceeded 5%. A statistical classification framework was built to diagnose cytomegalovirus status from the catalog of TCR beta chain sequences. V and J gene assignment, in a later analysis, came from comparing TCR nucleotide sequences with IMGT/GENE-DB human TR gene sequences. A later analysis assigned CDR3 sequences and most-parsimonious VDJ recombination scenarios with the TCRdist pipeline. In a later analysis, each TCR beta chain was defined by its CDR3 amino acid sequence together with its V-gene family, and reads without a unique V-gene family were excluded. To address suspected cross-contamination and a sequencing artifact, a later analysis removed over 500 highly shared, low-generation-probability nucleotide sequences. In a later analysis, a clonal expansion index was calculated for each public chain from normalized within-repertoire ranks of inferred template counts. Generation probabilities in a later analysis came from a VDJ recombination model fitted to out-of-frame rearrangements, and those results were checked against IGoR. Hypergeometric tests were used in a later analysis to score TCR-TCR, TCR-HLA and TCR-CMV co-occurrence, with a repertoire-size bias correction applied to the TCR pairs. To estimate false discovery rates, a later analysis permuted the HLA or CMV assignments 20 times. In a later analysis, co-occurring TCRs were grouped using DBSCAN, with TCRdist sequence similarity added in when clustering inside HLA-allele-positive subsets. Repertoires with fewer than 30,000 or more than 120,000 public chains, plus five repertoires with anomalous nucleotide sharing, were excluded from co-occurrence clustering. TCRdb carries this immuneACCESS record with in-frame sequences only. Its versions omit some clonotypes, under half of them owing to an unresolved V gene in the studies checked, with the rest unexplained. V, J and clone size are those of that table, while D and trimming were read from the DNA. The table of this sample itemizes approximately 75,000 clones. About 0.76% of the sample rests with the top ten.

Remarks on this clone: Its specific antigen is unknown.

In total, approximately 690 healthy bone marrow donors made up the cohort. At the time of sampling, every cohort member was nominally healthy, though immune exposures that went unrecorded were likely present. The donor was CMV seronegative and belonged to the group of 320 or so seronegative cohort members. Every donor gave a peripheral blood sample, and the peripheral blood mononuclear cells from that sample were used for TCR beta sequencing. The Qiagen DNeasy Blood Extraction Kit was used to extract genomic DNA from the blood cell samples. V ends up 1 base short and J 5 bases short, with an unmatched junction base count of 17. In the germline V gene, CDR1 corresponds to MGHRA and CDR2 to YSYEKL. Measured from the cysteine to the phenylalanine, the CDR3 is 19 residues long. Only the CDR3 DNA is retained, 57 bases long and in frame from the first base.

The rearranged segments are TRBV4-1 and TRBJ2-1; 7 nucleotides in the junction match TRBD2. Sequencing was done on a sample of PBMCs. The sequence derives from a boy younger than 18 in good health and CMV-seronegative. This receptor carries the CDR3 CASSQGRGGRGSGDNEQFF. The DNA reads TGCGCCAGCAGCCAAGGAAGGGGAGGGAGGGGCTCGGGTGACAATGAGCAGTTCTTC.